This TCR beta chain was sequenced during a study of patients and donors after allogeneic stem cell transplantation (dated by TCRdb to between 2020 and 2021). The table lists this clonotype with a count of one. The clone's antigen remains unknown. The record has no base qualities; no much larger clone is one base away. One read alone provides weak support. The CDR3 spans 14 residues, from the cysteine through the phenylalanine. Only the CDR3 DNA stays, 42 bases, in frame from base 1. CDR1 and CDR2 were assigned from the germline V gene (reference sequence) as DFQATT and SNEGSKA. The library was built by means of RT-PCR. TCRdb names NextSeq 550 as the instrument used. TCRdb trimmed public reads at Q25 via fastp, called clones via MiXCR and kept in-frame beta chains. Each CDR3 protein appears once, grouped with its most common genes and DNA. Within this sample are over 150,000 distinct CDR3 sequences, with roughly 30% of them counted one time only. The ten largest account for about 3.3% of the sample.

This receptor chain uses TRBV20-1 and TRBJ2-2; TRBD1 matches 9 bases in the middle. Specimen: blood, either unsorted or a sorted T cell fraction (not recorded which). The receptor was derived from a human donor who was either an allogeneic HSCT recipient or a stem cell or donor lymphocyte infusion donor (not recorded which). It is not recorded whose cells these are; they may come from a transplant donor. The DNA is TGCAGCGGGGGACAGGGAGGGAACACCGGGGAGCTGTTTTTT. This translates into CSGGQGGNTGELFF.